This T cell receptor (beta chain) was profiled in a study of shared clonotypes between healthy human individuals. Study-level information: The plates for each donor numbered three CD4 naive, three CD4 memory, two CD8 naive and one CD8 memory.

The germline CDR1 and CDR2 sequences are SGHAT and FQNNGV. The CDR3 sequence is 15 residues long. The ends were cut back, 5 bases at V and 0 bases at J, with 13 bases in the middle. TCRdb's copy holds only in-frame clones and misses some; the assay was immunoSEQ multiplex PCR. This table has some 1 million clones, about 75% appearing once. The study drew its donors from healthy HIV-negative adults without recent acute infections or vaccinations. This receptor was identified in a man aged 18 to 29 in good health. The chain couples TRBV11-2 to TRBJ1-2, with D possibly TRBD1 on 5 matching bases. Source material: memory CD4+ T cells sorted from blood. Stated subset: CD45RA-negative fraction. CDR3 in DNA: TGTGCCAGCAGCCAACAGGAGATTTCTAACTATGGCTACACCTTC. This sequence encodes CASSQQEISNYGYTF. Full variable domain (outside the CDR3, taken from reference TRBV11-2 and TRBJ1-2): EAGVAQSPRYKIIEKRQSVAFWCNPISGHATLYWYQQILGQGPKLLIQFQNNGVVDDSQLPKDRFSAERLKGVDSTLKIQPAKLEDSAVYLCASSQQEISNYGYTFGSGTRLTVV.